The 3 T cell receptor beta chains listed next were all sequenced from one sample in a study of blood T cell repertoires in COVID-19. Measured with immunoSEQ multiplex PCR; TCRdb has only the in-frame clones, and not every one. The sample lists about 370,000 clones, 80% to 90% occurring once. The specimen was PBMCs or T cells enriched from blood (not recorded which). The receptors come from a man aged 18 to 29 who had recovered from COVID-19.

This clone occurred a few times. The J gene is TRBJ1-2, the V gene TRBV5-1; 10 bases match TRBD1. CDR3 size: 16 residues. Germline V gene data show CDR1 as SGHRS and CDR2 as YFSETQ. The V and J ends lost 3 bases and 6 bases, in that order; junction bases with no gene match: 11. The CDR3 reads CASSSKPETGGNGYTF. In nucleotides, the CDR3 is TGCGCCAGCAGCTCCAAACCCGAGACAGGGGGCAATGGCTACACCTTC.

The chain has TRBV18 and TRBJ2-3, with D tentatively TRBD1 (5 bases). V lost 8 bases to trimming and J lost 2 bases, with 14 bases between them. The CDR3 length is 14 residues. Germline CDR1 reads KGHSH; CDR2 reads LQKENI. CDR3 nucleotide sequence: TGTGCCAGCCGACAGCCCTCACCCACAGATACGCAGTATTTT. Its translation: CASRQPSPTDTQYF. The variable domain in full, with the rest retrieved from reference TRBV18 and TRBJ2-3, is NAGVMQNPRHLVRRRGQEARLRCSPMKGHSHVYWYRQLPEEGLKFMVYLQKENIIDESGMPKERFSAEFPKEGPSILRIQQVVRGDSAAYFCASRQPSPTDTQYFGPGTRLTVL.

The CDR3, as DNA: TGTGCCAGCAGTGCAGGGTGGGACACTGAAGCTTTCTTT. This sequence encodes CASSAGWDTEAFF. The V and J genes are TRBV6-4 and TRBJ1-1; D may be TRBD1 (5 bases). The V gene's germline CDR1 is MRHNA and CDR2 SNTAGT. This CDR3 contains 13 residues. Deletions cut 4 bases from V and 3 bases from J, with 9 bases between.